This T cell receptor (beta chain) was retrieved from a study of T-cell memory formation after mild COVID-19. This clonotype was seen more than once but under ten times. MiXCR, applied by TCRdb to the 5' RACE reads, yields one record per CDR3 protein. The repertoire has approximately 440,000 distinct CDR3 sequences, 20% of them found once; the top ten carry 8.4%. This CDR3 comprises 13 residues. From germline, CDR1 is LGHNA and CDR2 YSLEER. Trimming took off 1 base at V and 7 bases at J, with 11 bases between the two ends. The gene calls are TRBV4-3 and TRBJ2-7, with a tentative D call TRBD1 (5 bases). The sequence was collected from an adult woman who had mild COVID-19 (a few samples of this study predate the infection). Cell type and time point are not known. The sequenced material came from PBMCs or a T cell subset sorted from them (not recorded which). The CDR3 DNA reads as TGCGCCAGCAGCCAAGGACAGCTGGCGGAGCAGTACTTC. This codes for CASSQGQLAEQYF.